The 14 T cell receptor beta chains reported below all come from one sample, sequenced in a study of early T cells in non-severe SARS-CoV-2 infection. TCRdb fed the 5' RACE reads into MiXCR, producing one record per CDR3 protein. In the table there are about 54,000 distinct CDR3 sequences, around 7.7% of which are singletons. The sample here was whole blood, taken at baseline. These TCRs come from an adult who was a healthcare worker with PCR-confirmed SARS-CoV-2 infection or an uninfected control (not recorded which).

This clonotype has a handful of counts. This rearrangement joins TRBV28 to TRBJ1-5, with a possible D match to TRBD1 (5 bases). This CDR3 is built from 15 residues. Germline loops: CDR1 MDHEN, CDR2 SYDVKM. Trimming took off 6 bases at V and 3 bases at J, with 15 bases between the two ends. The CDR3 region has the DNA TGTGCCAGCAGGTCTGGGCGGGGGAACAATCAGCCCCAGCATTTT. It translates to CASRSGRGNNQPQHF.

This chain joins TRBV6-1 and TRBJ2-5, with D perhaps matching TRBD2 (5 bases). The germline gives CDR1 MNHNS, CDR2 SASEGT. With 4 bases removed from V and 1 base from J, the gap between germline ends came to 13 bases. The CDR3 is 15 amino acids. The CDR3 DNA is TGTGCCAGCAGTGCCCTAGCCGACTTCCAAGAGACCCAGTACTTC. Translation gives CASSALADFQETQYF.

The V and J genes are TRBV6-2 or TRBV6-3 and TRBJ1-1; no clear D gene. The V gene lost 6 bases and the J gene lost 7 bases, with 24 bases spanning the gap. This CDR3 region has 16 residues. Germline-derived CDR1 and CDR2 are MNHEY and SVGEGT. CDR3 coding DNA: TGTGCCAGCAGCTCGGTAGAGCGCACCGGTTTGGGTGAAGCTTTCTTT. Translating gives CASSSVERTGLGEAFF.

This clonotype came up many times. The chain links TRBV20-1 to TRBJ2-3; TRBD2 matches at 16 bases. The CDR3 consists of 17 residues. The ends lost 3 bases at V and 3 bases at J; junction bases unmatched: 6. Germline V gene data show CDR1 as DFQATT and CDR2 as SNEGSKA (reference sequence). The CDR3 loop is CSARGLAGGPLTDTQYF. CDR3 DNA sequence: TGCAGTGCTAGGGGACTAGCGGGAGGGCCATTGACAGATACGCAGTATTTT.

This chain links TRBV30 with TRBJ2-7; possibly TRBD1 for D (6 bases). V was cut by 0 bases and J by 2 bases, with 11 bases left in between. The CDR3 is 14 residues long. Germline V CDR1 and CDR2: GTSNPN, SVGIG (reference sequence). The CDR3 DNA follows: TGTGCCTGGAGTGTAGGGACATTCCCCTACGAGCAGTACTTC. Its translation: CAWSVGTFPYEQYF.

This clonotype was found a few times. The genes are TRBV29-1 and TRBJ2-5; unclear D gene. The V and J ends lost 3 bases and 4 bases respectively, with 9 bases between them. Germline V gene sequence: CDR1 SQVTM, CDR2 ANQGSEA. This CDR3 has 12 residues. The CDR3 spells CSVESGRETQYF. The CDR3 DNA reads TGCAGCGTTGAGTCCGGGCGAGAGACCCAGTACTTC.

This clonotype has at least ten counts. The chain joins TRBV6-5 to TRBJ2-7, with a possible D match to TRBD2 (6 bases). CDR3 size: 16 residues. Trimming removed 2 bases at V and 2 bases at J, with 16 bases between. Germline-derived CDR1 and CDR2 are MNHEY and SVGAGI. CDR3 region: CASSYDAAGSPYEQYF. The CDR3 nucleotides are TGTGCCAGCAGTTACGATGCGGCGGGATCACCCTACGAGCAGTACTTC.

The chain joins TRBV5-1 to TRBJ2-7; no firm D call. This CDR3 has 16 residues. The germline V gene has CDR1 SGHRS and CDR2 YFSETQ. V lost 0 bases to trimming and J lost 2 bases, with 15 bases between them. CDR3 region: CASSLGLGSLPYEQYF. The CDR3, as DNA: TGCGCCAGCAGCTTGGGGTTGGGCAGCCTCCCCTACGAGCAGTACTTC. Looking up the rest from reference TRBV5-1 and TRBJ2-7 gives the full variable domain: KAGVTQTPRYLIKTRGQQVTLSCSPISGHRSVSWYQQTPGQGLQFLFEYFSETQRNKGNFPGRFSGRQFSNSRSEMNVSTLELGDSALYLCASSLGLGSLPYEQYFGPGTRLTVT.

This clonotype appeared a few times. This sequence joins TRBV7-7 and TRBJ2-2; D may be TRBD2 (5 bases). V was shortened by 8 bases and J by 3 bases, with 7 bases between the two germline ends. Germline V gives CDR1 SSHAT, CDR2 FNYEAQ (reference sequence). The CDR3 has 12 amino acids. CDR3 sequence: CASGRDTGELFF. The CDR3 DNA is TGTGCCAGCGGGAGAGACACCGGGGAGCTGTTTTTT.

The J gene is TRBJ2-3, the V gene TRBV4-2, with 16 bases fitting TRBD2. The germline CDR1 and CDR2 sequences are LGHNA and YNFKEQ. V shed 0 bases, J shed 5 bases, and the junction held 5 bases outside the gene matches. The CDR3 is 18 residues long. CDR3 in amino acids: CASSQDGTSGRAGDTQYF. The CDR3 DNA reads as TGTGCCAGCAGCCAAGACGGGACTAGCGGGAGGGCCGGAGATACGCAGTATTTT.

This clonotype was counted ten times or more. V gene TRBV6-5 combines with J gene TRBJ1-5; no definite D call. With 6 bases removed from V and 3 bases from J, the gap between germline ends came to 12 bases. Germline V gives CDR1 MNHEY, CDR2 SVGAGI. This CDR3 has 14 amino acids. In nucleotides, the CDR3 is TGTGCCAGCAGACCGGACTTAAACAATCAGCCCCAGCATTTT. Protein: CASRPDLNNQPQHF.

This clonotype has a count of ten or more. The chain couples TRBV10-1 to TRBJ2-1; TRBD1 is a possible D gene (5 bases). V lost 2 bases, J lost 9 bases, and 20 bases lay in between. This CDR3 is built from 16 residues. The germline gives CDR1 WNHNN, CDR2 SYGVQD (reference sequence). Here the CDR3 reads CASSEGFGAADGEQFF. The CDR3 bases are TGCGCCAGCAGTGAGGGTTTTGGGGCCGCTGACGGTGAGCAGTTCTTC.

This clonotype was seen more than once but under ten times. V is TRBV12-3 or TRBV12-4 and J is TRBJ2-5, with D tentatively TRBD2 (6 bases). Between the trimmed V and J ends, which lost 6 bases and 3 bases, there was a span of 14 bases. The CDR3 sequence is 14 residues long. The CDR3 DNA reads as TGTGCCAGCAGGGATACGGGAGAGAAAGAGACCCAGTACTTC. It codes for CASRDTGEKETQYF.

The rearrangement uses TRBV20-1 and TRBJ2-1; maybe TRBD1 (5 bases). Germline V gene sequence: CDR1 DFQATT, CDR2 SNEGSKA (reference sequence). V dropped 3 bases and J dropped 0 bases, with 6 bases sitting between them. The CDR3 spans 13 residues. The DNA of the CDR3 is TGCAGTGCTAGTAGGGGCTCCTACAATGAGCAGTTCTTC. This encodes CSASRGSYNEQFF.